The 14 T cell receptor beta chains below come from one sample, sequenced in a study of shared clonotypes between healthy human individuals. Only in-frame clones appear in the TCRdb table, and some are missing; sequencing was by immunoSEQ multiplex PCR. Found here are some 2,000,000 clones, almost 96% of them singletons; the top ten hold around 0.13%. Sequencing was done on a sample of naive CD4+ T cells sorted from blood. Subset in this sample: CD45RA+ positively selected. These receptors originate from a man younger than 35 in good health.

This CDR3 is CASSDQVNSNQPQHF. The CDR3 region has the DNA TGTGCCAGCAGCGACCAGGTAAATAGCAATCAGCCCCAGCATTTT. The chain joins TRBV6-1 to TRBJ1-5, with D unresolved. CDR3 length equals 15 residues. Trimming cost V 6 bases and J 0 bases, with 12 bases left between them. The germline CDR1 and CDR2 sequences are MNHNS and SASEGT.

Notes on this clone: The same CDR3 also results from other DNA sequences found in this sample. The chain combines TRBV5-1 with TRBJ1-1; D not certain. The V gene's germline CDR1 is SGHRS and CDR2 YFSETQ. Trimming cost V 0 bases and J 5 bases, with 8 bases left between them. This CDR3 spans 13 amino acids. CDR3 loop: CASSLEGSTEAFF. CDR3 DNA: TGCGCCAGCAGCTTGGAGGGTAGTACTGAAGCTTTCTTT.

The CDR3 DNA reads as TGTGCCAGCAGTCGCCAGGGACAGGATAATCAGCCCCAGCATTTT. This codes for CASSRQGQDNQPQHF. The chain couples TRBV6-5 to TRBJ1-5; 8 bases align to TRBD1. CDR3 size: 15 residues. The germline V gene has CDR1 MNHEY and CDR2 SVGAGI. V gave up 5 bases and J gave up 4 bases; unmatched junction bases: 7.

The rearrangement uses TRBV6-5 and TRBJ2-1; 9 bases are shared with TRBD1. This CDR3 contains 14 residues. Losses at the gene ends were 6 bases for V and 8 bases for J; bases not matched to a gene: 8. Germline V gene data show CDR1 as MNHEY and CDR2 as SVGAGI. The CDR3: CASRTRDRAHEQFF. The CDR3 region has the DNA TGTGCCAGCAGGACCCGGGACAGGGCCCATGAGCAGTTCTTC.

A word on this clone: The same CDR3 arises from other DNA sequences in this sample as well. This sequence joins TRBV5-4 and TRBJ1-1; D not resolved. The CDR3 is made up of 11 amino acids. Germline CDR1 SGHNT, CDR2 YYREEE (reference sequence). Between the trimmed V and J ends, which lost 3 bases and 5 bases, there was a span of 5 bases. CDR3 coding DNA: TGTGCCAGCAGCTCAGAAACTGAAGCTTTCTTT. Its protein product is CASSSETEAFF.

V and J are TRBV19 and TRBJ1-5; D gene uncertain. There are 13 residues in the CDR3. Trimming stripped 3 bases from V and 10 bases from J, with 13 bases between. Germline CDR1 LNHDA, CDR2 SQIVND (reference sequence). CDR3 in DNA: TGTGCCAGTAGTATTCGGCCAGATGACCCCCAGCATTTT. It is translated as CASSIRPDDPQHF.

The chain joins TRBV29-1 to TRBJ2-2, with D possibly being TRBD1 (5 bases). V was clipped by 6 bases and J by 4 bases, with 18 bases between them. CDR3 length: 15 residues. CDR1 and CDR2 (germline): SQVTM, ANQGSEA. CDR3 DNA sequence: TGCAGCGTCCGTGACAGTACTATGGGCACCGGGGAGCTGTTTTTT. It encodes CSVRDSTMGTGELFF.

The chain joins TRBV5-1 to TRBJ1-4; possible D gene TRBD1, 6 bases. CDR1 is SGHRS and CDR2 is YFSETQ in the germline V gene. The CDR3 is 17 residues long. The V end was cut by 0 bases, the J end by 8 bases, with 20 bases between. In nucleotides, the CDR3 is TGCGCCAGCAGCTTGGAACAGGGAGTCTTCTTGGGGGAAAAACTGTTTTTT. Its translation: CASSLEQGVFLGEKLFF.

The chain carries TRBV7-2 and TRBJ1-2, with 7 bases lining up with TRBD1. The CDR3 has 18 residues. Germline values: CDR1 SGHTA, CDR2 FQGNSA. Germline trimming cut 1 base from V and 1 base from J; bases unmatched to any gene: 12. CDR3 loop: CASSLEVPGGSSNYGYTF. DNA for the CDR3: TGTGCCAGCAGCTTAGAGGTCCCAGGGGGGTCGAGTAACTATGGCTACACCTTC. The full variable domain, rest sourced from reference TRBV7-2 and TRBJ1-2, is GAGVSQSPSNKVTEKGKDVELRCDPISGHTALYWYRQSLGQGLEFLIYFQGNSAPDKSGLPSDRFSAERTGGSVSTLTIQRTQQEDSAVYLCASSLEVPGGSSNYGYTFGSGTRLTVV.

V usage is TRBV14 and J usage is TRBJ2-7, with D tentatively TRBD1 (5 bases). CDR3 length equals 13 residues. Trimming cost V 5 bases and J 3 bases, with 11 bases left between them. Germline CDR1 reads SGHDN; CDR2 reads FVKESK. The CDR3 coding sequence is TGTGCCAGCAGCAAAGTGGACATCTACGAGCAGTACTTC. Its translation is CASSKVDIYEQYF. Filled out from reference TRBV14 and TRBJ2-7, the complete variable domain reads EAGVTQFPSHSVIEKGQTVTLRCDPISGHDNLYWYRRVMGKEIKFLLHFVKESKQDESGMPNNRFLAERTGGTYSTLKVQPAELEDSGVYFCASSKVDIYEQYFGPGTRLTVT.

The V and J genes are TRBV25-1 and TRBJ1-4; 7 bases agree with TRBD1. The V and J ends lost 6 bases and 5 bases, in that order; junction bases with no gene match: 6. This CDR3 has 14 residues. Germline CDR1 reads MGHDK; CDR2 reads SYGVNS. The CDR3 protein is CASRETGWNEKLFF. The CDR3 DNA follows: TGTGCCAGCAGGGAGACAGGGTGGAATGAAAAACTGTTTTTT.

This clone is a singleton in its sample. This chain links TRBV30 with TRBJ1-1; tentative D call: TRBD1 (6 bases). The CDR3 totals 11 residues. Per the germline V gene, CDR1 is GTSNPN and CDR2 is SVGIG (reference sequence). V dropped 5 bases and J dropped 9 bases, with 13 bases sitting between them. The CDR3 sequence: CAWGGHKKAFF. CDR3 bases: TGTGCCTGGGGGGGACACAAAAAAGCTTTCTTT.

For the CDR3, the DNA is TGTGCCAGCACCGGCCAGGGAAGCTCCTACGAGCAGTACTTC. Protein product: CASTGQGSSYEQYF. V usage is TRBV28 and J usage is TRBJ2-7, with a tentative D call TRBD1 (5 bases). This CDR3 has 14 amino acids. V was pared by 7 bases and J by 0 bases, with 13 bases between. From germline, CDR1 is MDHEN and CDR2 SYDVKM. Combining the CDR3 with reference TRBV28 and TRBJ2-7 gives the whole variable domain DVKVTQSSRYLVKRTGEKVFLECVQDMDHENMFWYRQDPGLGLRLIYFSYDVKMKEKGDIPEGYSVSREKKERFSLILESASTNQTSMYLCASTGQGSSYEQYFGPGTRLTVT.

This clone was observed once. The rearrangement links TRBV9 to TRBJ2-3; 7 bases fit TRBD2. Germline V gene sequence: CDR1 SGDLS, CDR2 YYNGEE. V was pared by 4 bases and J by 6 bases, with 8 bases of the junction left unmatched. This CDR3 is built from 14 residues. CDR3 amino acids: CASSSAGVGDTQYF. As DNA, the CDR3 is TGTGCCAGCAGCTCCGCGGGAGTAGGGGATACGCAGTATTTT.